This TCR beta chain was identified during a study of CD8 T cells in Susac syndrome. The V segment lost 3 bases and the J segment 6 bases; nucleotides outside the gene matches: 5. The CDR3 length is 15 residues. Looked up from germline, CDR1 is SGHTS and CDR2 is YDEGEE. Random hexamers were used to reverse transcribe 0.5 to 1 ug of RNA. TCRdb re-called the immunoSEQ multiplex PCR reads with MiXCR, one entry per CDR3 protein. Of approximately 270,000 distinct CDR3 sequences listed, about 93% are singletons. The origin of this receptor is a human donor with multiple sclerosis. The specimen was CD4+ T cells from PBMCs. The chain links TRBV5-8 to TRBJ1-4; 10 positions match TRBD1. The CDR3 loop reads CASSYGTGVDEKLFF. CDR3 sequence (DNA): TGTGCCAGCAGCTACGGGACAGGGGTTGATGAAAAACTGTTTTTT.